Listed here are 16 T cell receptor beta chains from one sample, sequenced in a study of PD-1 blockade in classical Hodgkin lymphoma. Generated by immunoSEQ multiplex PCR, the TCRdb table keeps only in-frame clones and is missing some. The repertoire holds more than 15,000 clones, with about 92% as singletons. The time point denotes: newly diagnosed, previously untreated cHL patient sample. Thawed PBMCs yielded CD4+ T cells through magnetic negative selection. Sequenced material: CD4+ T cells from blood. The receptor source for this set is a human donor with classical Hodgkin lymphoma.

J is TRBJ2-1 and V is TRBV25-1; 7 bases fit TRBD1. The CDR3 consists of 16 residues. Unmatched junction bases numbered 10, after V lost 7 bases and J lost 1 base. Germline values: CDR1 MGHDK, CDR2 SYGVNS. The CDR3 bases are TGTGCCAGCAATTCTAGAACAGGGGCTTCCTACAATGAGCAGTTCTTC. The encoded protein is CASNSRTGASYNEQFF.

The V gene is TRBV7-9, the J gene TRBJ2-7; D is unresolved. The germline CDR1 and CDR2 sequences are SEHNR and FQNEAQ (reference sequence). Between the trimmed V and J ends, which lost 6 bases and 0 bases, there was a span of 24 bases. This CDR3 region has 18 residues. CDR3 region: CASSQSMGLSRSSYEQYF. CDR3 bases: TGTGCCAGCAGTCAGTCGATGGGGTTATCACGGAGCTCCTACGAGCAGTACTTC. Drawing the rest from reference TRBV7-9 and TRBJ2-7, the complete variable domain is DTGVSQNPRHKITKRGQNVTFRCDPISEHNRLYWYRQTLGQGPEFLTYFQNEAQLEKSRLLSDRFSAERPKGSFSTLEIQRTEQGDSAMYLCASSQSMGLSRSSYEQYFGPGTRLTVT.

The CDR3 nucleotides are TGTGCCAGCAGCTTCGAGGGGGACTATGGCTACACCTTC. Translating it yields CASSFEGDYGYTF. The rearrangement uses TRBV7-9 and TRBJ1-2; D may be TRBD1 (6 bases). Trimming left V 3 bases short and J 3 bases short, with 8 bases between. The germline V gene has CDR1 SEHNR and CDR2 FQNEAQ (reference sequence). The CDR3 loop spans 13 amino acids. The full variable domain, with the rest looked up from reference TRBV7-9 and TRBJ1-2, is DTGVSQNPRHKITKRGQNVTFRCDPISEHNRLYWYRQTLGQGPEFLTYFQNEAQLEKSRLLSDRFSAERPKGSFSTLEIQRTEQGDSAMYLCASSFEGDYGYTFGSGTRLTVV.

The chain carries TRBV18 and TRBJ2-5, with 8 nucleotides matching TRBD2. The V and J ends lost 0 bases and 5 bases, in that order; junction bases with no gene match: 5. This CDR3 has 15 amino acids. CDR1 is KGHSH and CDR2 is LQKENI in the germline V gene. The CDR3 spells CASSPPLAGGETQYF. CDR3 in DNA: TGTGCCAGCTCACCACCGCTAGCGGGCGGTGAGACCCAGTACTTC.

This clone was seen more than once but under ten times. The CDR3 sequence is CASSKGTGGETQYF. As DNA, the CDR3 is TGTGCCAGCAGCAAGGGGACAGGGGGGGAGACCCAGTACTTC. This chain connects TRBV7-7 to TRBJ2-5; 11 bases are a match to TRBD1. The CDR3 length is 14 residues. Germline V CDR1 and CDR2: SSHAT, FNYEAQ (reference sequence). V lost 5 bases, J lost 5 bases, and 4 bases stayed unmatched.

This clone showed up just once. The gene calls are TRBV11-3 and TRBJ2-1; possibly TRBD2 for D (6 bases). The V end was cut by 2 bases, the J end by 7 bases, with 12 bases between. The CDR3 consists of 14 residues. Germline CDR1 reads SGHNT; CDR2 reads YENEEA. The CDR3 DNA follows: TGTGCCAGCAGCTTAAGGGGCCGGGAGAATGAGCAGTTCTTC. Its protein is CASSLRGRENEQFF.

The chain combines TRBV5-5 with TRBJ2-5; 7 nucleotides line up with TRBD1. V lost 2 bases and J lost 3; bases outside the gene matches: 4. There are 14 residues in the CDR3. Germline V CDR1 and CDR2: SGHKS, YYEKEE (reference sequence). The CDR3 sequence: CASSFTGTEETQYF. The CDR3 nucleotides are TGTGCCAGCAGCTTTACCGGGACAGAAGAGACCCAGTACTTC.

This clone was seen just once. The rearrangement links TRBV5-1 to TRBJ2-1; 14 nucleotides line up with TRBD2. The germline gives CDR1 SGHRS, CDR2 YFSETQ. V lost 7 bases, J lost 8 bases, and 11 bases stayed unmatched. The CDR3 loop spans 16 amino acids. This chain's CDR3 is CASRKPGLAGEYEQFF. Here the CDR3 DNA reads TGCGCCAGCCGAAAACCGGGACTAGCGGGAGAGTATGAGCAGTTCTTC.

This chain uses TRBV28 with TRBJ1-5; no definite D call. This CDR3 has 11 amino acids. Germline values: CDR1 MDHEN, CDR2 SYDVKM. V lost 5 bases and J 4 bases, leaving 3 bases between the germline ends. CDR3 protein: CASSGNQPQHF. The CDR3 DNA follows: TGTGCCAGCAGTGGGAATCAGCCCCAGCATTTT.

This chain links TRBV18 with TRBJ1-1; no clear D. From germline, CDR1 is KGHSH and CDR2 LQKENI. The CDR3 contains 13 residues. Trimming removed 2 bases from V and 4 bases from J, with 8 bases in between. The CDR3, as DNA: TGTGCCAGCTCACCATCGGGAGGCACTGAAGCTTTCTTT. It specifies CASSPSGGTEAFF.

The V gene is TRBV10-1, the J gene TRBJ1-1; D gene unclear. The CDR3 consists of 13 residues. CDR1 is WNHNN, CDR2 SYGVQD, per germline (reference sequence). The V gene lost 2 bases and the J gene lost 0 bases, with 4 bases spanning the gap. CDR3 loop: CASSENLNTEAFF. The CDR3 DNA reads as TGCGCCAGCAGTGAGAACTTGAACACTGAAGCTTTCTTT.

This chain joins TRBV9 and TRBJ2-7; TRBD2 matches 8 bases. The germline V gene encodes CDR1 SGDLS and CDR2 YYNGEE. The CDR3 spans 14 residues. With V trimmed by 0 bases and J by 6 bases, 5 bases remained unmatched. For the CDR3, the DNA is TGTGCCAGCAGCGTAGGGGGTAGCGGGGCCGAGCAGTACTTC. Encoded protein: CASSVGGSGAEQYF.

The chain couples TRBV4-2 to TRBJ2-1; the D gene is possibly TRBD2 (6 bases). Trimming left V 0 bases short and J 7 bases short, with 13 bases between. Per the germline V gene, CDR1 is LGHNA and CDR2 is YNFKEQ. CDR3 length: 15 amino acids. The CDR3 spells CASSQDWASENEQFF. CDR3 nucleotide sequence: TGTGCCAGCAGCCAAGATTGGGCTAGCGAGAATGAGCAGTTCTTC.

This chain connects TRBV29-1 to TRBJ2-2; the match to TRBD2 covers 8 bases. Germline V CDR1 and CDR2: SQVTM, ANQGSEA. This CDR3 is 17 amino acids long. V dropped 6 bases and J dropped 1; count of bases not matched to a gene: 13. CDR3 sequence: CSVAPWWAGGNTGELFF. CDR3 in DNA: TGCAGCGTGGCCCCTTGGTGGGCGGGAGGGAACACCGGGGAGCTGTTTTTT.

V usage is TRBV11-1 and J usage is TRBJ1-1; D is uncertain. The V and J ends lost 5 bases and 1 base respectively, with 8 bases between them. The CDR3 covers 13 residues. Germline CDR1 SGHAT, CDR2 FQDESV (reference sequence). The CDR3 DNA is TGTGCCAGCAGCCCCGGGCCGAACACTGAAGCTTTCTTT. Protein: CASSPGPNTEAFF.

The CDR3 DNA reads as TGTGCCAGCAGGTTTTTAGCGACAGCAGAAGCTTTCTTT. Protein product: CASRFLATAEAFF. This sequence joins TRBV28 and TRBJ1-1; a weak D match, TRBD1 (5 bases). Deletions cut 6 bases from V and 8 bases from J, with 16 bases between. Germline CDR1 and CDR2: MDHEN and SYDVKM. The CDR3 sequence is 13 residues long.